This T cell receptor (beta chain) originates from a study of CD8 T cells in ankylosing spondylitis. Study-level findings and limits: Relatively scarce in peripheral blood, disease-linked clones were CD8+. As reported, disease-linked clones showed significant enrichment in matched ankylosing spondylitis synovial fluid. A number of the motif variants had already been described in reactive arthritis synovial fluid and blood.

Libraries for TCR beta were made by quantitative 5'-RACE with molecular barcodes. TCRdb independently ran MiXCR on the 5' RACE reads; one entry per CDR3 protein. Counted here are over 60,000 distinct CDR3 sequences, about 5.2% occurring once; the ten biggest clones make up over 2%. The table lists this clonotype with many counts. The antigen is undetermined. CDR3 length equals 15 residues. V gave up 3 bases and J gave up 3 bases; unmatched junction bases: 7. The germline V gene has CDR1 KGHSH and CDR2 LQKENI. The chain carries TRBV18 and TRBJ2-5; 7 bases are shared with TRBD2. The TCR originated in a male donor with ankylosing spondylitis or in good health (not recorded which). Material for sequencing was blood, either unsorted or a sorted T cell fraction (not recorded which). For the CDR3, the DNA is TGTGCCAGCTCACCCGCTGGGAGCGGGAAAGAGACCCAGTACTTC. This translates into CASSPAGSGKETQYF.